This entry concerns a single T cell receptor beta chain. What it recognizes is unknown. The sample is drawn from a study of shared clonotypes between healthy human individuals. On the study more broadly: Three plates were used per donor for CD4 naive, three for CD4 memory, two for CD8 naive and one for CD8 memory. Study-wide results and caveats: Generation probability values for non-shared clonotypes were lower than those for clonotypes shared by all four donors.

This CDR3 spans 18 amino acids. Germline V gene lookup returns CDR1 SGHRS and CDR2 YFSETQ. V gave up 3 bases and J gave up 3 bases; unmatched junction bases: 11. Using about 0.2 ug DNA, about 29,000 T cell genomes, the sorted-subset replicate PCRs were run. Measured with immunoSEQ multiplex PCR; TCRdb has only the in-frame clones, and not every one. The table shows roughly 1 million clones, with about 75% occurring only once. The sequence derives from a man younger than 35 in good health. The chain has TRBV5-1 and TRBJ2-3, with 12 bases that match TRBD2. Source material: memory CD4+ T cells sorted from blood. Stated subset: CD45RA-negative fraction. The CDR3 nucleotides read TGCGCCAGCAGCTGGGTCGCTAGCGGGAGGGCCAGGACAGATACGCAGTATTTT. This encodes CASSWVASGRARTDTQYF.